This T cell receptor (beta chain) was found in a study of blood T cell repertoires in COVID-19. The protocol was immunoSEQ multiplex PCR, while the TCRdb copy is restricted to in-frame clones and leaves out a portion. The data show around 120,000 clones, around 84% seen once. The source material was peripheral blood. This TCR was recovered from a human donor in a cohort sampled during active COVID-19.

DNA of the CDR3: TGTGCCAGCAGCTTAGACGAAACCTCTCTAGACTTTAGCACAGATACGCAGTATTTT. Its translation is CASSLDETSLDFSTDTQYF. The J gene is TRBJ2-3, the V gene TRBV11-2; D ambiguous. The V gene lost 0 bases and the J gene lost 0 bases, with 19 bases spanning the gap. CDR3 length: 19 amino acids. The V gene's germline CDR1 is SGHAT and CDR2 FQNNGV.